This TCR beta chain is from a study of blood T cell repertoires in COVID-19. Recovery among Cohort 3 donors was established by two negative PCRs, clearance, or symptom resolution. Per the authors' pipeline: It was from reference gene primer amplification that nucleated cell counts were estimated. TCRdb keeps only in-frame clones here, not all; method: immunoSEQ multiplex PCR. The V and J calls and the clone size are those of that table, but D and trimming were determined from the DNA. The sample includes 250,000 to 350,000 clones, around nine tenths seen only once; the top ten take 1% to 1.3%. V lost 6 bases to trimming and J lost 2 bases, with 16 bases between them. CDR1 MNHNY and CDR2 SVGAGI come from the germline V gene (reference sequence). The CDR3 loop spans 15 amino acids.

The chain joins TRBV6-6 to TRBJ2-5; D perhaps matches TRBD1 (5 bases). The sample comprised PBMCs or T cells enriched from blood (not recorded which). The TCR was taken from a woman under 40 who had recovered from COVID-19. The CDR3, as DNA: TGTGCCAGCAGGCCCCCAGGGTCCCGGCAAGAGACCCAGTACTTC. Protein: CASRPPGSRQETQYF.